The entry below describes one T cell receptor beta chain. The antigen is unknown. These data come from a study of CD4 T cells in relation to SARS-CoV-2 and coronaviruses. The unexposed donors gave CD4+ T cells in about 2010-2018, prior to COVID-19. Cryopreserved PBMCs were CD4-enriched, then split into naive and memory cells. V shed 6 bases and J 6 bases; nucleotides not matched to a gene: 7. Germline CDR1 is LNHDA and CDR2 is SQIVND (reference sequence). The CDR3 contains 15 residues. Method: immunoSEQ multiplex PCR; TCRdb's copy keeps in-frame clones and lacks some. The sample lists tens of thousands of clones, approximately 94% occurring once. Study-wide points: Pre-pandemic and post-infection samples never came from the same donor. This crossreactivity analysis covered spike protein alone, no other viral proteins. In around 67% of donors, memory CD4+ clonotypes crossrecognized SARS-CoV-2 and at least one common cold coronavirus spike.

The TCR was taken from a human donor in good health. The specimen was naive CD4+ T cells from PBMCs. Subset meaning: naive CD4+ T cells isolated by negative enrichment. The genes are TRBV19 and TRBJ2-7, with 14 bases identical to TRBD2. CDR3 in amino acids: CASRAGTSGSREQYF. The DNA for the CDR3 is TGTGCCAGTAGGGCCGGGACTAGCGGGAGTCGCGAGCAGTACTTC.